Presented here are 17 T cell receptor beta chains from one specimen sequenced in a study of response to subunit inactivated influenza vaccine. TCRdb reprocessed the RT-PCR reads with MiXCR, giving one entry per CDR3 protein. The data contain under 800,000 distinct CDR3 sequences, about 14% of them seen just once; the ten biggest clones take up around 7.3%. Material: PBMCs from blood, obtained approximately 15 days before vaccination. The receptors originated from a man aged 50-60 years who received an inactivated influenza vaccine.

The chain uses TRBV3-1 and TRBJ2-3; 9 bases map to TRBD2. After removal of 1 base from V and 7 bases from J, the junction contained 6 bases not matched to a gene. CDR3 length: 15 residues. Germline CDR1 LGHDT, CDR2 YNNKEL (reference sequence). The CDR3 DNA reads as TGTGCCAGCAGCCAAGTATACCTAGCGGGGAATACGCAGTATTTT. This sequence encodes CASSQVYLAGNTQYF.

This clonotype has just a few counts. The chain employs TRBV5-4 and TRBJ2-5; either TRBD1 or TRBD2 may fit D (5 bases each). The CDR3 runs to 14 residues. V dropped 2 bases and J dropped 2 bases, with 10 bases sitting between them. CDR1 is SGHNT, CDR2 YYREEE, per germline (reference sequence). CDR3 nucleotides: TGTGCCAGCAGCTTTCGGGACGTTCAAGAGACCCAGTACTTC. As protein: CASSFRDVQETQYF.

The chain couples TRBV20-1 to TRBJ2-2; TRBD2 aligns across 7 bases. Trimming at V came to 1 base and at J to 4 bases, leaving 3 bases not matched to a gene. CDR1 and CDR2 from the germline V gene are DFQATT and SNEGSKA (reference sequence). This CDR3 comprises 14 residues. The CDR3 protein is CSARVGTTTGELFF. Here the CDR3 DNA reads TGCAGTGCTAGAGTAGGGACTACCACCGGGGAGCTGTTTTTT.

This clonotype was seen more than once but under ten times. The chain couples TRBV13 to TRBJ1-1; 9 bases are a match to TRBD1. Losses at the gene ends were 5 bases for V and 6 bases for J; bases not matched to a gene: 7. Germline CDR1 and CDR2: PRHDT and FYEKMQ (reference sequence). The CDR3 has 14 residues. The CDR3 DNA reads as TGTGCCAGCAGCCGGGACAGGGACGGCTCTGAAGCTTTCTTT. Translating gives CASSRDRDGSEAFF.

At least ten counts were recorded for this clonotype. The rearrangement joins TRBV12-3 or TRBV12-4 to TRBJ2-7, with D tentatively TRBD1 (5 bases). Trimming stripped 5 bases from V and 0 bases from J, with 8 bases between. CDR3 length equals 13 residues. The CDR3 nucleotides are TGTGCCAGCAGTAGTGACAGCTCCTACGAGCAGTACTTC. This translates into CASSSDSSYEQYF.

V is TRBV20-1 and J is TRBJ2-2; no reliable D call. Trimming removed 6 bases from V and 7 bases from J, with 15 bases in between. This CDR3 comprises 13 residues. Germline CDR1 DFQATT, CDR2 SNEGSKA (reference sequence). The CDR3 region is CSARIDIDGELFF. The CDR3 bases are TGCAGTGCGAGGATAGACATAGACGGGGAGCTGTTTTTT.

This clonotype occurred a few times. The CDR3 sequence is CASRDAGSPRKNEQFF. CDR3 in DNA: TGTGCCAGCAGAGATGCAGGGTCTCCACGTAAAAATGAGCAGTTCTTC. V and J are TRBV6-1 and TRBJ2-1; tentative D call: TRBD1 (5 bases). V was clipped by 6 bases and J by 7 bases, with 22 bases between them. Per germline, CDR1 MNHNS and CDR2 SASEGT. The CDR3 loop spans 16 amino acids.

The V and J genes are TRBV6-2 or TRBV6-3 and TRBJ2-1, with TRBD2 matching 7 bases. Looked up from germline, CDR1 is MNHEY and CDR2 is SVGEGT. V lost 8 bases and J lost 3; bases outside the gene matches: 10. This CDR3 spans 15 amino acids. CDR3 amino acids: CASGRLALNYNEQFF. The DNA of the CDR3 is TGTGCCAGCGGTCGACTAGCTTTAAACTACAATGAGCAGTTCTTC.

The chain employs TRBV6-2 or TRBV6-3 and TRBJ1-5; no firm D call. In germline, CDR1 is MNHEY, CDR2 SVGEGT. The V gene lost 0 bases and the J gene lost 7 bases, with 10 bases spanning the gap. The CDR3 length is 14 residues. CDR3: CASSYSGISQPQHF. CDR3 in DNA: TGTGCCAGCAGTTACTCAGGGATTTCCCAGCCCCAGCATTTT.

This clonotype was seen a few times. The rearrangement uses TRBV2 and TRBJ2-4; D uncertain. The CDR3 sequence is 14 residues long. Trimming took off 2 bases at V and 2 bases at J, with 7 bases between the two ends. CDR1 is SNHLY, CDR2 FYNNEI, per germline. CDR3 in amino acids: CASSELDPKNIQYF. CDR3 DNA sequence: TGTGCCAGCAGTGAACTGGATCCCAAAAACATTCAGTACTTC.

J is TRBJ2-5 and V is TRBV28, with TRBD2 matching over 8 bases. CDR3 size: 15 residues. Trimming took 6 bases from V and 2 from J; bases not matched to a gene: 8. The germline V gene encodes CDR1 MDHEN and CDR2 SYDVKM. CDR3 loop: CASSALGGRQETQYF. DNA for the CDR3: TGTGCCAGCAGCGCTTTGGGCGGGAGGCAAGAGACCCAGTACTTC.

This sequence joins TRBV7-7 and TRBJ2-2, with 12 positions matching TRBD1. The V gene's germline CDR1 is SSHAT and CDR2 FNYEAQ (reference sequence). V shed 5 bases, J shed 2 bases, and the junction held 3 bases outside the gene matches. CDR3 size: 16 residues. CDR3 region: CASSRGQGANTGELFF. CDR3 DNA: TGTGCCAGCAGCCGGGGACAGGGGGCTAACACCGGGGAGCTGTTTTTT. The full variable domain, completed using reference TRBV7-7 and TRBJ2-2, is GAGVSQSPRYKVTKRGQDVTLRCDPISSHATLYWYQQALGQGPEFLTYFNYEAQPDKSGLPSDRFSAERPEGSISTLTIQRTEQRDSAMYRCASSRGQGANTGELFFGEGSRLTVL.

V is TRBV29-1 and J is TRBJ2-3; D unclear. The length of the CDR3 is 12 residues. Trimming pared 0 bases from V and 3 bases from J, leaving 4 bases between. The germline V gene encodes CDR1 SQVTM and CDR2 ANQGSEA. Here the CDR3 DNA reads TGCAGCGTTGAAGATGGTACAGATACGCAGTATTTT. This codes for CSVEDGTDTQYF.

The table lists this clonotype with a few counts. The chain couples TRBV9 to TRBJ2-2; perhaps TRBD2 as D (6 bases). The CDR3 loop spans 17 amino acids. Germline V gene sequence: CDR1 SGDLS, CDR2 YYNGEE. V shed 3 bases and J shed 6 bases, with 21 bases lying between them. The CDR3 DNA sequence: TGTGCCAGCAGCGGTCGACTAGTCGATGAAGGATCCGGGGAGCTGTTTTTT. Protein: CASSGRLVDEGSGELFF.

Regarding this clonotype: A much larger clone differs by one base, so this may be a read error. The chain joins TRBV28 to TRBJ2-5; D is unclear. The CDR3 contains 14 residues. Germline V gene lookup returns CDR1 MDHEN and CDR2 SYDVKM. V was cut by 10 bases and J by 0 bases, with 15 bases left in between. For the CDR3, the DNA is TGTGCCATCAGCCCCCCCACGGACCAAGAGACCCAGTACTTC. Translated, it gives CAISPPTDQETQYF.

This clonotype was counted only a few times. V is TRBV29-1 and J is TRBJ2-1; TRBD2 aligns across 10 bases. CDR1 and CDR2 (germline): SQVTM, ANQGSEA. This CDR3 is built from 13 residues. V was pared by 4 bases and J by 10 bases, with 7 bases of the junction left unmatched. CDR3 sequence: CSVVTSGPAEQFF. The CDR3 DNA follows: TGCAGCGTTGTGACTAGCGGGCCCGCCGAGCAGTTCTTC.

This clonotype has just a few counts. V gene TRBV12-3 or TRBV12-4 combines with J gene TRBJ1-1; no firm D call. The ends were cut back, 2 bases at V and 4 bases at J, with 8 bases in the middle. This CDR3 region has 13 residues. The chain's CDR3 is CASSLQEGTEAFF. CDR3 DNA: TGTGCCAGCAGTTTACAGGAGGGCACTGAAGCTTTCTTT.